This is a list of T cell receptor beta chains from one sample in a study of T-cell reconstitution after alpha-beta-depleted transplantation in children. One entry per CDR3 protein results from TCRdb running MiXCR on the PCR reads. The sample lists roughly 220,000 distinct CDR3 sequences; 9% to 10% were seen once. The source material was PBMCs from the stem cell graft donor, sampled from the stem cell graft. These receptor sequences come from a human donor who donated a stem cell graft to a child with SCID. Each CDR3 is given with its conserved first and last residue. The D gene is left open where the match is weak. Clone size is not always given. Where it is, it says once, few, many or a class for expanded clones.

J: TRBJ1-3
size: many
V: TRBV30
D: .
DNA: TGTGCCTGGAGTGTATCCGGAAACACCATATATTTT
CDR3: CAWSVSGNTIYF

J: TRBJ1-4
size: .
V: TRBV4-2
D: TRBD1
DNA: TGTGCCAGCAGCCAAGATCCGGACAGGCGAAGGGAAAAACTGTTTTTT
CDR3: CASSQDPDRRREKLFF

J: TRBJ2-5
size: many
V: TRBV5-6
D: .
DNA: TGTGCCAGCAGCTTGCGATCCCAGACCCAGTACTTC
CDR3: CASSLRSQTQYF

J: TRBJ1-1
size: once
V: TRBV19
D: .
DNA: TGTGCCAGTAGTGTTTGGCGGACGAACACTGAAGCTTTCTTT
CDR3: CASSVWRTNTEAFF

J: TRBJ1-2
size: many
V: TRBV5-1
D: .
DNA: TGCGCCAGCAGCTTGGAGGGAGCTAGTGGCTACACCTTC
CDR3: CASSLEGASGYTF

J: TRBJ1-2
size: many
V: TRBV27
D: .
DNA: TGTGCCAGCAGTTTGGGGGCCGGCGACTATGGCTACACCTTC
CDR3: CASSLGAGDYGYTF

J: TRBJ2-2
size: many
V: TRBV9
D: .
DNA: TGTGCCAGCAGCGTAGCAGGGTACACCGGGGAGCTGTTTTTT
CDR3: CASSVAGYTGELFF

J: TRBJ2-3
size: many
V: TRBV10-3
D: TRBD2
DNA: TGTGCCATCTCTAGCGGGGCTGGCACAGATACGCAGTATTTT
CDR3: CAISSGAGTDTQYF

J: TRBJ1-3
size: many
V: TRBV5-1
D: .
DNA: TGCGCCAGCAGCTTGAGGGACATCACTGGCACCATATATTTT
CDR3: CASSLRDITGTIYF

J: TRBJ2-1
size: many
V: TRBV4-1
D: TRBD2
DNA: TGCGCCAGCAGCCAAGATCCCGTGTTAGCGGGGGCGCTACAATCCTACAATGAGCAGTTCTTC
CDR3: CASSQDPVLAGALQSYNEQFF

J: TRBJ1-1
size: many
V: TRBV5-1
D: .
DNA: TGCGCCAGCAGCTTTGATGTGAACACTGAAGCTTTCTTT
CDR3: CASSFDVNTEAFF

J: TRBJ1-5
size: .
V: TRBV2
D: .
DNA: TGTGCCAGCAGTGAAGTAACGGGTTATCAGCCCCAGCATTTT
CDR3: CASSEVTGYQPQHF

J: TRBJ2-5
size: many
V: TRBV7-8
D: .
DNA: TGTGCCAGCAGCTTAGACGGGGCGGAGACCCAGTACTTC
CDR3: CASSLDGAETQYF

J: TRBJ2-3
size: many
V: TRBV5-1
D: .
DNA: TGCGCCAGCAGCTTTTATCTCTCGGGGAACCCAGATACGCAGTATTTT
CDR3: CASSFYLSGNPDTQYF

J: TRBJ1-2
size: few
V: TRBV7-2
D: .
DNA: TGTGCCAGCAGCTTAGTTGGGCCATCTAACTATGGCTACACCTTC
CDR3: CASSLVGPSNYGYTF

J: TRBJ1-5
size: many
V: TRBV12-3/TRBV12-4
D: .
DNA: TGTGCCAGCAACCCGGGGGTTGGGGGCAATCAGCCCCAGCATTTT
CDR3: CASNPGVGGNQPQHF

J: TRBJ2-5
size: many
V: TRBV5-1
D: .
DNA: TGCGCCAGCAGTCCCGGACCAGGAGAAGAGACCCAGTACTTC
CDR3: CASSPGPGEETQYF

J: TRBJ2-7
size: many
V: TRBV5-1
D: .
DNA: TGCGCCAGCAGCGTGATCGGGGTCTCCTACGAGCAGTACTTC
CDR3: CASSVIGVSYEQYF

J: TRBJ2-4
size: many
V: TRBV15
D: .
DNA: TGTGCCACCAGCAGGGACCCCTTAAAAACGGATCAGTACTTC
CDR3: CATSRDPLKTDQYF

J: TRBJ1-1
size: many
V: TRBV12-3/TRBV12-4
D: .
DNA: TGTGCCAGCAGTGCCGGGTTAACGAACACTGAAGCTTTCTTT
CDR3: CASSAGLTNTEAFF

J: TRBJ2-1
size: many
V: TRBV5-1
D: .
DNA: TGCGCCAGCAGCTTGGGAGGGATTTACAATGAGCAGTTCTTC
CDR3: CASSLGGIYNEQFF

J: TRBJ1-1
size: many
V: TRBV15
D: TRBD1
DNA: TGTGCCACCTCGACCGACAGGGCACTCTCTGAAGCTTTCTTT
CDR3: CATSTDRALSEAFF

J: TRBJ2-3
size: few
V: TRBV29-1
D: TRBD2
DNA: TGCAGCGCCGGGGGGGCATTCACAGATACGCAGTATTTT
CDR3: CSAGGAFTDTQYF

J: TRBJ1-6
size: many
V: TRBV29-1
D: .
DNA: TGCAGCGTTCGTCAGAACGGGGGTTCACCCCTCCACTTT
CDR3: CSVRQNGGSPLHF

J: TRBJ1-1
size: many
V: TRBV20-1
D: .
DNA: TGCAGTGCTAGGCATAGGGGACTGAACACTGAAGCTTTCTTT
CDR3: CSARHRGLNTEAFF

J: TRBJ1-4
size: many
V: TRBV12-3/TRBV12-4
D: TRBD1
DNA: TGTGCCAGCACGGGCGGACAGGGAACAATTAATGAAAAACTGTTTTTT
CDR3: CASTGGQGTINEKLFF

J: TRBJ1-2
size: many
V: TRBV24-1
D: .
DNA: TGTGCCACCGCGCCGGCAGGGACCAACTATGGCTACACCTTC
CDR3: CATAPAGTNYGYTF

J: TRBJ2-7
size: many
V: TRBV12-3/TRBV12-4
D: .
DNA: TGTGCCAGCAGTTTACTACCGGGACCCCACGCCTACGAGCAGTACTTC
CDR3: CASSLLPGPHAYEQYF

J: TRBJ2-3
size: many
V: TRBV20-1
D: .
DNA: TGCAGTGCTGGGGATGGCTATCACACAGATACGCAGTATTTT
CDR3: CSAGDGYHTDTQYF

J: TRBJ2-5
size: many
V: TRBV20-1
D: TRBD1
DNA: TGCAGTGCTGGACAGGCACGAGAGACCCAGTACTTC
CDR3: CSAGQARETQYF

J: TRBJ1-2
size: many
V: TRBV5-1
D: TRBD1
DNA: TGCGCCAGCAGCTTGGTTACAGGGGGTGGCTACACCTTC
CDR3: CASSLVTGGGYTF

J: TRBJ1-1
size: many
V: TRBV5-5
D: TRBD1
DNA: TGTGCCAGCAGCTTGGCGACGACAGGGGCCACTGAAGCTTTCTTT
CDR3: CASSLATTGATEAFF

J: TRBJ1-4
size: many
V: TRBV5-1
D: .
DNA: TGCGCCAGCAGCCACGGGACTCGAACAACTAATGAAAAACTGTTTTTT
CDR3: CASSHGTRTTNEKLFF

J: TRBJ2-5
size: many
V: TRBV20-1
D: .
DNA: TGCAGCTTGTCCAGCCCATTAGAGGAGACCCAGTACTTC
CDR3: CSLSSPLEETQYF

J: TRBJ2-3
size: many
V: TRBV10-3
D: TRBD2
DNA: TGTGCCATCAGTGCCGGGAAACAGCGGGGGGGTCCAGATACGCAGTATTTT
CDR3: CAISAGKQRGGPDTQYF

J: TRBJ1-4
size: many
V: TRBV15
D: TRBD1
DNA: TGTGCCACCAGCGGAATCAGGGGGGGTAATGAAAAACTGTTTTTT
CDR3: CATSGIRGGNEKLFF

J: TRBJ1-1
size: many
V: TRBV5-1
D: .
DNA: TGCGCCAGCAGCTTCTTACAGGAGAACACTGAAGCTTTCTTT
CDR3: CASSFLQENTEAFF

J: TRBJ2-1
size: many
V: TRBV5-6
D: TRBD1
DNA: TGTGCCAGCAGCTTGGGGGACAGGGGTGGGAATGAGCAGTTCTTC
CDR3: CASSLGDRGGNEQFF

J: TRBJ2-1
size: .
V: TRBV20-1
D: .
DNA: TGCAGTGCTAGAGAATTCGGGGGGCGCTCCTACAATGAGCAGTTCTTC
CDR3: CSAREFGGRSYNEQFF

J: TRBJ2-5
size: many
V: TRBV18
D: TRBD1
DNA: TGTGCCAGCTCACGACAGGGGATGGGAGAGACCCAGTACTTC
CDR3: CASSRQGMGETQYF

J: TRBJ2-1
size: many
V: TRBV5-1
D: .
DNA: TGCGCCAGCAGCACCACAGGGATCCCTTCCTACAATGAGCAGTTCTTC
CDR3: CASSTTGIPSYNEQFF

J: TRBJ1-1
size: many
V: TRBV28
D: .
DNA: TGTGCCAGCACCCAATATGGGGGGGCTTTCGCTGAAGCTTTCTTT
CDR3: CASTQYGGAFAEAFF

J: TRBJ2-5
size: few
V: TRBV5-1
D: TRBD1
DNA: TGCGCCAGCAGTTTTTTGTTCCAGGGGGACGGGGAGACCCAGTACTTC
CDR3: CASSFLFQGDGETQYF

J: TRBJ1-2
size: many
V: TRBV7-9
D: TRBD1
DNA: TGTGCCAGCACCCCCGGACAGGGAATAATCTATGGCTACACCTTC
CDR3: CASTPGQGIIYGYTF

J: TRBJ1-1
size: many
V: TRBV29-1
D: .
DNA: TGCAGCGTTGAAGATGACAGCGGGCCCACTGAAGCTTTCTTT
CDR3: CSVEDDSGPTEAFF

J: TRBJ2-5
size: many
V: TRBV19
D: .
DNA: TGTGCCAGTAGTAACCCCGAGGGAGGGGGCCAAGAGACCCAGTACTTC
CDR3: CASSNPEGGGQETQYF

J: TRBJ2-5
size: many
V: TRBV9
D: TRBD2
DNA: TGTGCCAGCAGCATAGCGGGGGGGCCTCAAGAGACCCAGTACTTC
CDR3: CASSIAGGPQETQYF

J: TRBJ1-2
size: many
V: TRBV29-1
D: .
DNA: TGCAGCGTTGAGAAGCGGGAGTGGCTGGAGGGCTACACCTTC
CDR3: CSVEKREWLEGYTF

J: TRBJ1-5
size: many
V: TRBV20-1
D: .
DNA: TGCAGTGCTACAGTACAGTCCTTTTGGGAGCCCCAGCATTTT
CDR3: CSATVQSFWEPQHF

J: TRBJ2-3
size: .
V: TRBV5-1
D: .
DNA: TGCGCCAGCAGCTTGGCCCGAGGGGGGCCAGATACGCAGTATTTT
CDR3: CASSLARGGPDTQYF

J: TRBJ1-6
size: many
V: TRBV25-1
D: .
DNA: TGTGCCAGCAGTGGTTATACAGGGAACAATTCACCCCTCCACTTT
CDR3: CASSGYTGNNSPLHF

J: TRBJ2-3
size: .
V: TRBV12-3/TRBV12-4
D: .
DNA: TGTGCCAGCAGTTCAAATTTAGCGGATACGCAGTATTTT
CDR3: CASSSNLADTQYF

J: TRBJ2-7
size: many
V: TRBV6-2/TRBV6-3
D: TRBD1
DNA: TGTGCCAGCAGTAAGACGACAGGGGCCGAGCAGTACTTC
CDR3: CASSKTTGAEQYF

J: TRBJ1-2
size: .
V: TRBV20-1
D: .
DNA: TGCAGTGGCTTGACAGAGTTGAACTATGGCTACACCTTC
CDR3: CSGLTELNYGYTF

J: TRBJ2-3
size: many
V: TRBV5-1
D: .
DNA: TGCGCCACCTCACAGGGAGCCACAGATACGCAGTATTTT
CDR3: CATSQGATDTQYF

J: TRBJ1-6
size: many
V: TRBV12-3/TRBV12-4
D: TRBD1
DNA: TGTGCCAGCAGTTCCTACAGGGGCACCTCACCCCTCCACTTT
CDR3: CASSSYRGTSPLHF

J: TRBJ1-5
size: many
V: TRBV5-1
D: .
DNA: TGCGCCAGCAGCGCGGGGCACGGGGATAGCAATCAGCCCCAGCATTTT
CDR3: CASSAGHGDSNQPQHF

J: TRBJ2-3
size: once
V: TRBV11-3
D: .
DNA: TGTGCCAGCAGCTTAGATCCGGCCACAGATACGCAGTATTTT
CDR3: CASSLDPATDTQYF

J: TRBJ2-1
size: .
V: TRBV29-1
D: TRBD1
DNA: TGCAGCCTATCCAAGGGGGCCGTTGGGAATGAGCAGTTCTTC
CDR3: CSLSKGAVGNEQFF

J: TRBJ1-1
size: many
V: TRBV5-6
D: .
DNA: TGTGCCAGCAGCTTGGTGGGAGCCGGGGTATGGAACACTGAAGCTTTCTTT
CDR3: CASSLVGAGVWNTEAFF